The 15 T cell receptor beta chains given below trace back to one sample, sequenced in a study of T cell repertoires in cytomegalovirus infection. TCRdb re-called the reads through MiXCR, storing one row per CDR3 protein. The profile shows hundreds of thousands of distinct CDR3 sequences, approximately 25% of them singletons. What was sequenced was CD8+ T cells from PBMCs. Source of these receptors: a human donor in good health (CMV status not recorded). Some clones in this sample may be carry-over from other donors' samples.

The chain combines TRBV6-5 with TRBJ2-2, with D hard to call. The CDR3 is 17 residues long. The germline gives CDR1 MNHEY, CDR2 SVGAGI. Trimming left V 0 bases short and J 7 bases short, with 18 bases between. CDR3 bases: TGTGCCAGCAGTTACTCGCCGGGCTACGGGCGGATCGGGGAGCTGTTTTTT. Translated, it gives CASSYSPGYGRIGELFF.

The sample holds many counts of this clonotype. The J gene is TRBJ2-1, the V gene TRBV7-2, with D unresolved. Deletions cut 1 base from V and 4 bases from J, with 11 bases between. This CDR3 is 15 amino acids long. Per germline, CDR1 SGHTA and CDR2 FQGNSA. The CDR3 is CASSLEGDLYNEQFF. The CDR3 coding sequence is TGTGCCAGCAGCTTAGAGGGTGACTTGTACAATGAGCAGTTCTTC.

This clonotype was recorded a few times. V usage is TRBV2 and J usage is TRBJ2-5; 7 bases agree with TRBD1. Unmatched junction bases numbered 7, after V lost 6 bases and J lost 3 bases. Looked up from germline, CDR1 is SNHLY and CDR2 is FYNNEI. The CDR3 has 14 amino acids. The chain's CDR3 is CASSKRGQKETQYF. CDR3 DNA: TGTGCCAGCAGCAAAAGGGGGCAAAAAGAGACCCAGTACTTC.

This clonotype has only a few counts. The rearrangement links TRBV11-1 to TRBJ2-1; D is uncertain. CDR1 and CDR2 from the germline V gene are SGHAT and FQDESV (reference sequence). The CDR3 has 12 amino acids. Trimming stripped 5 bases from V and 9 bases from J, with 11 bases between. The CDR3 protein is CASSPPLVEQFF. The CDR3 nucleotides read TGTGCCAGCAGCCCCCCGCTCGTTGAGCAGTTCTTC.

The CDR3 sequence: CASSSVRTGKDEQYV. The CDR3 DNA follows: TGTGCCAGCAGTTCTGTCCGGACAGGGAAGGACGAGCAGTACGTC. The chain uses TRBV6-2 or TRBV6-3 and TRBJ2-7; 8 bases agree with TRBD1. Trimming removed 4 bases from V and 5 bases from J; junction bases left unmatched: 10. Germline V gene sequence: CDR1 MNHEY, CDR2 SVGEGT. The CDR3 is made up of 15 amino acids.

The rearrangement links TRBV20-1 to TRBJ2-7, with TRBD1 identical over 10 bases. The V gene end was trimmed by 0 bases and the J gene end by 1 base; junction bases not matched to a gene: 6. The CDR3 has 16 amino acids. Germline CDR1 reads DFQATT; CDR2 reads SNEGSKA (reference sequence). The CDR3 here is CSARDGGGQGSYEQYF. The CDR3 nucleotides are TGCAGTGCTAGAGATGGCGGGGGACAGGGGTCCTACGAGCAGTACTTC.

This clonotype has ten or more counts. The V gene is TRBV14, the J gene TRBJ2-1; 9 bases map to TRBD2. The CDR3 has 15 amino acids. The germline V gene encodes CDR1 SGHDN and CDR2 FVKESK. The junction had 6 bases not matched to a gene; V was cut back by 5 bases and J by 4 bases. CDR3: CASSIAGDTYNEQFF. The DNA of the CDR3 is TGTGCCAGCAGCATAGCGGGGGACACGTACAATGAGCAGTTCTTC.

Turning to this clonotype: This could be a read error, since a much larger clone is one nucleotide away. This chain joins TRBV2 and TRBJ2-2, with TRBD1 matching over 7 bases. The CDR3 is made up of 14 amino acids. The V segment lost 8 bases and the J segment 7 bases; nucleotides outside the gene matches: 10. Germline V lookup: CDR1 SNHLY, CDR2 FYNNEI. CDR3 sequence reads: CASSDRDDIGELFF. For the CDR3, the DNA is TGTGCCAGCTCAGACAGGGATGACATCGGGGAGCTGTTTTTT.

This clonotype was observed at least ten times. CDR3 region: CASSPGQGKAFF. CDR3 in DNA: TGTGCCAGCAGCCCGGGCCAGGGTAAAGCTTTCTTT. The V and J genes are TRBV7-9 and TRBJ1-1; tentatively, D is TRBD1 (5 bases). Per the germline V gene, CDR1 is SEHNR and CDR2 is FQNEAQ (reference sequence). CDR3 size: 12 residues. Trimming took off 5 bases at V and 9 bases at J, with 13 bases between the two ends.

This clonotype was counted only a few times. The rearrangement links TRBV15 to TRBJ2-5, with D perhaps being TRBD1 or TRBD2 (6 bases each). The CDR3 is 15 residues long. The V gene's germline CDR1 is LNHNV and CDR2 YYDKDF (reference sequence). With 5 bases removed from V and 0 bases from J, the gap between germline ends came to 13 bases. The CDR3 DNA reads as TGTGCCACCAGCCCGGGGGCCCAGTACCAAGAGACCCAGTACTTC. Encoded protein: CATSPGAQYQETQYF.

The V call is TRBV6-6, the J call TRBJ2-1; TRBD1 matches 8 bases. Germline V lookup: CDR1 MNHNY, CDR2 SVGAGI (reference sequence). With V trimmed by 6 bases and J by 8 bases, 9 bases remained unmatched. The CDR3 covers 14 residues. CDR3 sequence (DNA): TGTGCCAGCAGGCAAGGGACAGGCCTGTATGAGCAGTTCTTC. It codes for CASRQGTGLYEQFF.

Ten or more counts support this clonotype. This chain joins TRBV12-3 or TRBV12-4 and TRBJ2-7; D may be TRBD1 or TRBD2 (6 bases each). Trimming removed 3 bases at V and 4 bases at J, with 19 bases between. The CDR3 covers 16 residues. The CDR3 DNA is TGTGCCAGCAGTTTGGTCGGGGGCGGGCGAGAATACGAGCAGTACTTC. It translates to CASSLVGGGREYEQYF.

This clonotype was seen a few times. CDR3 loop: CSVPGLAGIGKTYEQYF. In nucleotides, the CDR3 is TGCAGTGTTCCGGGACTAGCGGGGATCGGAAAAACTTACGAGCAGTACTTC. V and J are TRBV20-1 and TRBJ2-7; TRBD2 matches at 13 bases. CDR1 is DFQATT and CDR2 is SNEGSKA in the germline V gene (reference sequence). This CDR3 contains 17 residues. V trimming: 7 bases; J trimming: 4 bases; junction bases outside the gene matches: 16.

With respect to this clonotype: An end of the junction does not agree with germline; a read error may underlie this. The gene calls are TRBV6-8 and TRBJ1-5; D might be TRBD1 (6 bases). The CDR3 runs 13 residues. Germline CDR1 reads MNHGY; CDR2 reads SAAAGT. The CDR3 DNA reads TGTGCCAACAGTCAGGGAGGGGGTCAGCCCCAGCATTTT. As protein: CANSQGGGQPQHF.

The chain is built from TRBV6-2 or TRBV6-3 and TRBJ2-5; 7 positions agree with TRBD1. J gave up 4 bases and V 4 bases, and 12 bases lay outside the gene matches. CDR1 and CDR2 (germline): MNHEY, SVGEGT. The CDR3 spans 16 residues. In DNA, the CDR3 is TGTGCCAGCAGTTGGTTTTTCCGGGACAGCTCAGAGACCCAGTACTTC. It encodes CASSWFFRDSSETQYF.